The 3 T cell receptor beta chains in this list originate from one sample, sequenced in a study of blood T cell repertoires in COVID-19. Profiling relied on immunoSEQ multiplex PCR, and the TCRdb table lists in-frame clones only, not all of them. Here the sample spans over 300,000 clones, 70% to 90% being singletons. The sample taken for sequencing was peripheral blood. Receptor source: a young man who had recovered from COVID-19.

J is TRBJ1-5 and V is TRBV19; 7 bases fit TRBD1. V shed 5 bases and J 6 bases; nucleotides not matched to a gene: 13. The CDR3 loop spans 16 amino acids. Germline CDR1 is LNHDA and CDR2 is SQIVND (reference sequence). CDR3 loop: CASSPQGVGPGQPQHF. The CDR3 DNA reads as TGTGCCAGTAGTCCCCAGGGGGTAGGCCCTGGTCAGCCCCAGCATTTT.

The CDR3 DNA reads as TGCGCCAGCAGCCAAGCGCCAATGACAGCGATCTATGGCTACACCTTC. This encodes CASSQAPMTAIYGYTF. The genes are TRBV4-1 and TRBJ1-2; D might be TRBD1 (5 bases). The CDR3 contains 16 residues. V lost 1 base and J lost 4, with 16 bases in between. The germline V gene encodes CDR1 MGHRA and CDR2 YSYEKL.

The V and J genes are TRBV18 and TRBJ1-6; D remains unclear. Per the germline V gene, CDR1 is KGHSH and CDR2 is LQKENI. The CDR3 length is 14 residues. Between the trimmed V and J ends, which lost 6 bases and 5 bases, there was a span of 11 bases. CDR3 residues: CASSPGSNNSPLHF. The CDR3 nucleotides are TGTGCCAGCTCCCCCGGGTCGAATAATTCACCCCTCCACTTT.